This T cell receptor beta chain was captured by sequencing in a study of cytomegalovirus exposure and HLA in healthy donors. On this clone itself: Its antigen is undetermined.

Germline CDR1 is SGHTA and CDR2 is FQGNSA. This CDR3 has 13 residues. V dropped 2 bases and J dropped 6 bases, with 7 bases sitting between them. Overall study findings and caveats: As confirmed in vitro, a few CMV-associated chains were specific for CMV antigens.

Only in-frame clones appear in the TCRdb table, and some are missing; sequencing was by immunoSEQ multiplex PCR. The repertoire consists of about 56,000 clones, with 89% occurring once and the leading ten covering roughly 15%. The sample comprised PBMCs. The receptor was derived from a woman aged 18 to 35 in good health and CMV-seronegative. The V gene is TRBV7-2, the J gene TRBJ2-2; D unclear. The CDR3 loop is CASSLRSPGELFF. The CDR3 nucleotides read TGTGCCAGCAGCTTACGGAGCCCCGGGGAGCTGTTTTTT.